The 15 T cell receptor beta chains below all came from one sample that was sequenced in a study of T cell responses to AZD1222 COVID-19 vaccine. Here immunoSEQ multiplex PCR was the method, and the copy in TCRdb shows in-frame clones only, minus some. Of 53,000 or so clones listed, 65% to 90% are singletons. This specimen consisted of peripheral blood, obtained 28 days after the second AZD1222 dose. These receptors came from an adult who received the AZD1222 COVID-19 vaccine.

CDR3 amino acids: CASSEGGTLLGEQYF. The CDR3 DNA reads TGTGCCAGCAGTGAAGGGGGGACCCTACTGGGGGAGCAGTACTTC. The chain employs TRBV2 and TRBJ2-7; tentatively, D is TRBD1 or TRBD2 (5 bases each). V was cut by 1 base and J by 7 bases, with 17 bases left in between. The CDR3 has 15 amino acids. CDR1 is SNHLY and CDR2 is FYNNEI in the germline V gene.

The V and J genes are TRBV4-3 and TRBJ2-7; D is perhaps TRBD1 or TRBD2 (5 bases each). The CDR3 contains 15 residues. CDR1 is LGHNA and CDR2 is YSLEER in the germline V gene. Trimming left V 0 bases short and J 5 bases short, with 14 bases between. CDR3 in DNA: TGCGCCAGCAGCCAAGAATTGGGGGTTGCGCACGAGCAGTACTTC. Translated: CASSQELGVAHEQYF.

The chain has TRBV10-3 and TRBJ2-7; 7 bases are a match to TRBD2. The CDR3 is 14 residues long. V lost 3 bases to trimming and J lost 0 bases; unmatched junction nucleotides: 2. Germline assignment: CDR1 ENHRY and CDR2 SYGVKD. The CDR3 reads CAISDGGTSYEQYF. The DNA for the CDR3 is TGTGCCATCAGTGACGGGGGGACCTCCTACGAGCAGTACTTC.

The gene calls are TRBV7-3 and TRBJ2-2; D is ambiguous. From germline, CDR1 is SGHTA and CDR2 FQGTGA. This CDR3 has 15 residues. V was trimmed by 2 bases and J by 5 bases, leaving 12 bases between them. The CDR3 coding sequence is TGTGCCAGCAGCTTATCTGCCTTCGGGACCGGGGAGCTGTTTTTT. Its protein product is CASSLSAFGTGELFF.

The chain uses TRBV6-5 and TRBJ2-2, with a possible D match to TRBD1 (5 bases). The germline gives CDR1 MNHEY, CDR2 SVGAGI. V was trimmed by 0 bases and J by 7 bases, leaving 12 bases between them. This CDR3 spans 15 amino acids. This chain's CDR3 is CASSYSPRANGELFF. The CDR3 bases are TGTGCCAGCAGTTACTCTCCCAGGGCAAACGGGGAGCTGTTTTTT.

This clone has just a few counts. This CDR3 is CASSLDSYGYTF. CDR3 nucleotides: TGTGCCAGCAGCCTTGACAGCTATGGCTACACCTTC. The chain recombines TRBV12-3 or TRBV12-4 with TRBJ1-2, with D perhaps TRBD1 (5 bases). The CDR3 length is 12 residues. V was cut by 6 bases and J by 4 bases, with 9 bases left in between.

This chain uses TRBV9 with TRBJ2-7; no clear D. Germline V gene lookup returns CDR1 SGDLS and CDR2 YYNGEE. With 0 bases removed from V and 6 bases from J, the gap between germline ends came to 10 bases. The CDR3 contains 13 residues. CDR3 sequence reads: CASSVGTRGEQYF. The CDR3 DNA follows: TGTGCCAGCAGCGTAGGCACCCGTGGCGAGCAGTACTTC.

This clone ranks as medium-sized. The chain combines TRBV28 with TRBJ2-1; 13 bases fit TRBD2. Trimming cost V 5 bases and J 4 bases; bases outside gene matches: 8. The CDR3 spans 17 residues. Germline V lookup: CDR1 MDHEN, CDR2 SYDVKM. The CDR3 reads CASSGRGLAGPYNEQFF. The CDR3 region has the DNA TGTGCCAGCAGTGGGCGGGGACTAGCGGGACCATACAATGAGCAGTTCTTC.

The chain is built from TRBV4-1 and TRBJ1-1; D unresolved. This CDR3 comprises 15 residues. V shed 4 bases and J shed 5 bases, with 17 bases lying between them. CDR1 is MGHRA and CDR2 is YSYEKL in the germline V gene. The CDR3, as DNA: TGCGCCAGCAGCCCGCGGACGGGCGTTTTAACTGAAGCTTTCTTT. Its translation is CASSPRTGVLTEAFF.

The chain recombines TRBV7-3 with TRBJ2-2; 11 bases line up with TRBD2. With 0 bases clipped from V and 4 bases from J, the junction kept 7 bases outside the gene matches. Per germline, CDR1 SGHTA and CDR2 FQGTGA. The CDR3 has 18 residues. The CDR3 sequence is CASSLTRIGTSGTGELFF. CDR3 in DNA: TGTGCCAGCAGCTTAACTAGGATAGGGACTAGCGGCACCGGGGAGCTGTTTTTT.

The chain carries TRBV6-4 and TRBJ2-2; 7 bases fit TRBD1. The V gene's germline CDR1 is MRHNA and CDR2 SNTAGT. The ends lost 3 bases at V and 3 bases at J; junction bases unmatched: 4. CDR3 length: 15 residues. CDR3 residues: CASSEGTVHTGELFF. CDR3 DNA sequence: TGTGCCAGCAGTGAGGGGACAGTCCACACCGGGGAGCTGTTTTTT.

The chain joins TRBV10-1 to TRBJ2-7, with 7 bases matching TRBD1. CDR3 length: 13 residues. Germline V gene sequence: CDR1 WNHNN, CDR2 SYGVQD (reference sequence). V was clipped by 2 bases and J by 5 bases; unmatched bases: 3. The CDR3: CASSEVQGDEQYF. The CDR3 DNA follows: TGCGCCAGCAGTGAGGTCCAGGGGGACGAGCAGTACTTC.

V is TRBV6-5 and J is TRBJ2-5; no clear D. This CDR3 comprises 12 residues. Per the germline V gene, CDR1 is MNHEY and CDR2 is SVGAGI. Trimming stripped 2 bases from V and 2 bases from J, with 3 bases between. The CDR3 here is CASSYGQETQYF. The DNA of the CDR3 is TGTGCCAGCAGTTACGGGCAAGAGACCCAGTACTTC.

This chain uses TRBV25-1 with TRBJ2-3, with 7 bases identical to TRBD2. Germline V gene sequence: CDR1 MGHDK, CDR2 SYGVNS. V was clipped by 3 bases and J by 7 bases; unmatched bases: 13. There are 16 residues in the CDR3. The CDR3 DNA reads as TGTGCCAGCAGTGATTCAGGCCAGCGGGATAGGTATACGCAGTATTTT. Encoded protein: CASSDSGQRDRYTQYF.

The J gene is TRBJ2-7, the V gene TRBV5-4; tentative D call: TRBD2 (7 bases). The CDR3 sequence is 14 residues long. Germline V gene lookup returns CDR1 SGHNT and CDR2 YYREEE (reference sequence). With 4 bases removed from V and 4 bases from J, the gap between germline ends came to 15 bases. Written as DNA, the CDR3 is TGTGCCAGCAGCCCCGAGGGGGGGACGTACGAGCAGTACTTC. Translating gives CASSPEGGTYEQYF. Full variable domain (missing parts from reference TRBV5-4 and TRBJ2-7): ETGVTQSPTHLIKTRGQQVTLRCSSQSGHNTVSWYQQALGQGPQFIFQYYREEENGRGNFPPRFSGLQFPNYSSELNVNALELDDSALYLCASSPEGGTYEQYFGPGTRLTVT.